This TCR beta chain derives from a study of cytomegalovirus exposure and HLA in healthy donors. Regarding the study as a whole: Being productive about 87% or about 30% of the time was typical of most TCR beta V segments in an earlier analysis. The authors listed 150 to 200 TCR beta chains as cytomegalovirus-associated. Immune exposure information available was restricted to CMV serostatus.

The trim removed 3 bases at V and 5 bases at J, leaving 10 bases unmatched. This CDR3 has 17 residues. Germline CDR1 reads LNHDA; CDR2 reads SQIVND (reference sequence). The study ran its PCR with 60 Vbeta and 13 Jbeta primers. TCRdb's copy holds only in-frame clones and misses some; the assay was immunoSEQ multiplex PCR. The table has under 200,000 clones, around four fifths seen once; the top ten hold around 1.3%. A word on this clone: Its antigen remains unknown.

The sequenced sample was PBMCs. The sequence was obtained from a woman between 50 and 59 years old in good health and CMV-seronegative. The V call is TRBV19, the J call TRBJ2-3; 11 bases are shared with TRBD2. The CDR3 here is CASSIGTSGAWGDTQYF. CDR3 in DNA: TGTGCCAGTAGTATCGGGACTAGCGGTGCGTGGGGAGATACGCAGTATTTT.